Each of the 13 T cell receptor beta chains below was sequenced from the same sample in a study of blood T cell repertoires in COVID-19. Sequencing was performed with immunoSEQ multiplex PCR; in TCRdb, only in-frame clones are kept and a portion is missing. The repertoire has about 220,000 clones, roughly four fifths of them found once; the top ten carry 2% to 3%. Material for sequencing was peripheral blood. These receptors came from a middle-aged woman with active or convalescent COVID-19.

The chain joins TRBV24-1 to TRBJ2-1, with TRBD2 identical over 9 bases. Trimming removed 2 bases from V and 4 bases from J; junction bases left unmatched: 2. Germline V gene data show CDR1 as KGHDR and CDR2 as SFDVKD. The CDR3 is 15 residues long. The CDR3: CATSDSSGAYNEQFF. The CDR3 DNA sequence: TGTGCCACCAGTGATTCTAGCGGGGCTTACAATGAGCAGTTCTTC.

This clone was counted a few times. The chain has TRBV11-3 and TRBJ2-7, with 12 bases identical to TRBD2. This CDR3 spans 15 amino acids. V was clipped by 5 bases and J by 0 bases; unmatched bases: 2. In germline, CDR1 is SGHNT, CDR2 YENEEA. The CDR3 is CASSLTSGSSYEQYF. In DNA, the CDR3 is TGTGCCAGCAGCCTGACTAGCGGGAGCTCCTACGAGCAGTACTTC.

The V gene is TRBV15, the J gene TRBJ1-1; tentative D call: TRBD1 (6 bases). V was pared by 1 base and J by 4 bases, with 13 bases between. This CDR3 has 15 residues. CDR1 is LNHNV, CDR2 YYDKDF, per germline (reference sequence). The chain's CDR3 is CATSRATGKVTEAFF. For the CDR3, the DNA is TGTGCCACCAGCAGAGCCACAGGGAAGGTCACTGAAGCTTTCTTT.

This sequence joins TRBV7-9 and TRBJ1-1; no clear D. V lost 10 bases, J lost 1 base, and 10 bases lay in between. There are 12 residues in the CDR3. CDR1 is SEHNR and CDR2 is FQNEAQ in the germline V gene (reference sequence). The CDR3 region is CATGVGNTEAFF. The CDR3 nucleotides are TGTGCCACCGGAGTAGGGAACACTGAAGCTTTCTTT.

The chain couples TRBV18 to TRBJ2-1; 8 bases are a match to TRBD1. Germline values: CDR1 KGHSH, CDR2 LQKENI. CDR3 size: 14 residues. With 3 bases clipped from V and 7 bases from J, the junction kept 5 bases outside the gene matches. For the CDR3, the DNA is TGTGCCAGCTCACCGGACAGGGATTCGAATGAGCAGTTCTTC. Translated: CASSPDRDSNEQFF. The whole variable domain, filled in from reference TRBV18 and TRBJ2-1, reads NAGVMQNPRHLVRRRGQEARLRCSPMKGHSHVYWYRQLPEEGLKFMVYLQKENIIDESGMPKERFSAEFPKEGPSILRIQQVVRGDSAAYFCASSPDRDSNEQFFGPGTRLTVL.

Only one count was recorded for this clone. The V and J genes are TRBV20-1 and TRBJ2-7; D may be TRBD2 (5 bases). The V and J ends lost 6 bases and 3 bases respectively, with 9 bases between them. The CDR3 is made up of 11 amino acids. CDR1 is DFQATT and CDR2 is SNEGSKA in the germline V gene (reference sequence). The CDR3 coding sequence is TGCAGTGCCGGACTCGACTACGAGCAGTACTTC. Protein sequence: CSAGLDYEQYF.

The CDR3 reads CASSVRTANTGELFF. The CDR3, as DNA: TGTGCCAGCAGTGTCAGGACAGCAAACACCGGGGAGCTGTTTTTT. The rearrangement joins TRBV2 to TRBJ2-2; tentatively, D is TRBD1 (6 bases). CDR1 and CDR2 from the germline V gene are SNHLY and FYNNEI. Trimming pared 4 bases from V and 2 bases from J, leaving 11 bases between. The CDR3 loop spans 15 amino acids.

CDR3 in DNA: TGTGCCAGCAGCTTCACGGGACTAGCGGGGGAGGAGACCCAGTACTTC. It codes for CASSFTGLAGEETQYF. The chain carries TRBV7-2 and TRBJ2-5; 14 bases agree with TRBD2. The CDR3 length is 16 residues. Germline CDR1 SGHTA, CDR2 FQGNSA. Trimming removed 3 bases from V and 5 bases from J; junction bases left unmatched: 5.

The rearrangement joins TRBV6-2 or TRBV6-3 to TRBJ2-3, with D maybe TRBD2 (5 bases). There are 15 residues in the CDR3. Between the trimmed V and J ends, which lost 6 bases and 0 bases, there was a span of 13 bases. Germline V gene sequence: CDR1 MNHEY, CDR2 SVGEGT. CDR3 bases: TGTGCCAGCAGCCCAGGCGGGCGGAGCACAGATACGCAGTATTTT. This sequence encodes CASSPGGRSTDTQYF.

The genes are TRBV6-5 and TRBJ1-2, with D hard to call. CDR3 size: 15 residues. Trimming shortened V by 0 bases and J by 8 bases, and 16 bases separated the two germline ends. Germline-derived CDR1 and CDR2 are MNHEY and SVGAGI. The CDR3: CASSYSRAAKGGYTF. The CDR3, as DNA: TGTGCCAGCAGTTACTCGAGGGCGGCAAAAGGGGGCTACACCTTC.

The rearrangement links TRBV9 to TRBJ2-3; TRBD1 agrees at 11 bases. V shed 3 bases and J 2 bases; nucleotides not matched to a gene: 2. The germline gives CDR1 SGDLS, CDR2 YYNGEE. The CDR3 has 15 amino acids. The CDR3 here is CASSGDRGVTDTQYF. For the CDR3, the DNA is TGTGCCAGCAGCGGGGACAGGGGGGTCACAGATACGCAGTATTTT.

V is TRBV28 and J is TRBJ1-2; tentative D call: TRBD1 (6 bases). Trimming shortened V by 6 bases and J by 7 bases, and 15 bases separated the two germline ends. Germline V lookup: CDR1 MDHEN, CDR2 SYDVKM. The CDR3 is made up of 13 amino acids. CDR3 region: CASRVRGFAGYTF. DNA of the CDR3: TGTGCCAGCAGGGTCAGGGGTTTTGCTGGCTACACCTTC.

This rearrangement joins TRBV19 to TRBJ2-4; D perhaps matches TRBD2 (5 bases). Germline CDR1 LNHDA, CDR2 SQIVND (reference sequence). V was trimmed by 5 bases and J by 9 bases, leaving 23 bases between them. The CDR3 sequence is 16 residues long. The CDR3 nucleotides are TGTGCCAGTAGTGACTATGATCTGGACCCCTCGGGCATTCAGTACTTC. Its translation: CASSDYDLDPSGIQYF.